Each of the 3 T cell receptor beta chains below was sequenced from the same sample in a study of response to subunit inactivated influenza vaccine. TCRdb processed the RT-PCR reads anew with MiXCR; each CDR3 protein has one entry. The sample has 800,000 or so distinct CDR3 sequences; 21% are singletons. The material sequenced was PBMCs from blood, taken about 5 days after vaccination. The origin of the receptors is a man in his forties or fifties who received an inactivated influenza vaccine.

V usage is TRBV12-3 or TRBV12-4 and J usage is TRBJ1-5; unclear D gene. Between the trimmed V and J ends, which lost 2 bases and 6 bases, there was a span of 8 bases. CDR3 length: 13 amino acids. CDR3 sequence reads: CASSLWGTQPQHF. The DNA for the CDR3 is TGTGCCAGCAGTTTATGGGGAACTCAGCCCCAGCATTTT.

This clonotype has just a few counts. In DNA form, the CDR3 reads TGTGCCAGCAGGGGGGGGAGGGACAGTGTGTACGAGCAGTACTTC. Its translation is CASRGGRDSVYEQYF. The chain joins TRBV28 to TRBJ2-7; D is perhaps TRBD1 or TRBD2 (7 bases each). The CDR3 runs 15 residues. Germline CDR1 and CDR2: MDHEN and SYDVKM. V was pared by 6 bases and J by 4 bases, with 19 bases between.

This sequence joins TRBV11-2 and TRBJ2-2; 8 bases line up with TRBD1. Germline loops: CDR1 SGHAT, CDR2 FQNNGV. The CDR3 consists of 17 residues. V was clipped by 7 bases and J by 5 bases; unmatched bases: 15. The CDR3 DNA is TGTGCCAGCACCGCCGAGCTCTCAGGGGGCGGGACCGGGGAGCTGTTTTTT. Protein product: CASTAELSGGGTGELFF.